This T cell receptor beta chain was recorded in a study of cytomegalovirus exposure and HLA in healthy donors. Both 60 Vbeta primers and 13 Jbeta primers went into the PCR. Assay: immunoSEQ multiplex PCR; the TCRdb copy retains only in-frame clones and omits some. Among about 160,000 clones listed, roughly four fifths were seen once. Study conclusions and caveats: Clonal expansion was found to be greater in HLA-associated TCR beta chains than in equally common others in a later analysis. Cytomegalovirus-associated TCR beta chains were listed, numbering approximately 150. Accurate predictions that matched the HLA-A and HLA-B alleles of most subjects were reportedly made from TCR beta sequences. Only CMV serostatus was available as immune exposure information.

Comment on this clone: The antigen remains unidentified.

The sample comprised PBMCs. The TCR comes from a girl aged 2-15 years in good health and CMV-seropositive.

The DNA for the CDR3 is TGTGCCAGCAGTCCGCACAGAGCTCATAATGAAAAACTGTTTTTT. It encodes CASSPHRAHNEKLFF. The J gene is TRBJ1-4, the V gene TRBV28, with D unresolved. V was shortened by 5 bases and J by 4 bases, with 14 bases between the two germline ends. CDR3 length: 15 amino acids. Per germline, CDR1 MDHEN and CDR2 SYDVKM.